The 12 T cell receptor beta chains below come from one sample, sequenced in a study of T cells in Graves' hyperthyroidism and ophthalmopathy. Authors of the study amplified TCR beta CDR3 regions from RNA transcripts. The TCR CDR3 first-round RT-PCR relied on the HTBI primer set. TCRdb passed the multiplex PCR reads through MiXCR, listing each CDR3 protein once. The sample comprises 660,000 or so distinct CDR3 sequences, roughly 20% of which are singletons, and around a third rests with the top ten. Sequencing input: blood. These receptors all stem from a man younger than 40 with Graves' ophthalmopathy.

This rearrangement joins TRBV27 to TRBJ2-7, with TRBD2 matching over 10 bases. The germline V gene has CDR1 MNHEY and CDR2 SMNVEV (reference sequence). Trimming took 9 bases from V and 3 from J; bases not matched to a gene: 14. The CDR3 contains 16 residues. The CDR3 coding sequence is TGTGCCAGTTCTCAAGCAGGACTAGCGGAAATCTACGAGCAGTACTTC. It encodes CASSQAGLAEIYEQYF.

The sample holds a few counts of this clonotype. V is TRBV20-1 and J is TRBJ2-1; possible D gene TRBD2, 6 bases. The V gene's germline CDR1 is DFQATT and CDR2 SNEGSKA (reference sequence). The CDR3 spans 16 residues. Trimming removed 1 base from V and 9 bases from J, with 22 bases in between. The CDR3 DNA follows: TGCAGTGCTAGAGTTGGGGGAGGTCCACGGATCGGTGAGCAGTTCTTC. It encodes CSARVGGGPRIGEQFF.

J is TRBJ2-2 and V is TRBV10-2; TRBD2 matches 12 bases. CDR1 and CDR2 from the germline V gene are WSHSY and SAAADI. J was trimmed by 6 bases and V by 4 bases; bases with no gene match: 3. The CDR3 extends over 15 amino acids. This CDR3 reads CASSAASGRAGELFF. CDR3 sequence (DNA): TGCGCCAGCAGTGCGGCTAGCGGGAGGGCCGGGGAGCTGTTTTTT.

At least ten counts were recorded for this clonotype. The chain joins TRBV28 to TRBJ2-1, with 9 bases aligning to TRBD2. The CDR3 extends over 21 amino acids. J was trimmed by 5 bases and V by 3 bases; bases with no gene match: 23. Looked up from germline, CDR1 is MDHEN and CDR2 is SYDVKM. In DNA form, the CDR3 reads TGTGCCAGCAGTTTTTTTCGGGGGGGTATTAAGGGGACTAGCCGTGACAATGAGCAGTTCTTC. It is translated as CASSFFRGGIKGTSRDNEQFF.

J is TRBJ2-1 and V is TRBV3-1, with TRBD2 identical over 12 bases. J was trimmed by 7 bases and V by 5 bases; bases with no gene match: 12. Germline CDR1 reads LGHDT; CDR2 reads YNNKEL (reference sequence). The CDR3 sequence is 17 residues long. This CDR3 reads CASSRTLGTSGSNEQFF. The CDR3 DNA reads TGTGCCAGCAGCAGGACCCTCGGGACTAGCGGGTCGAATGAGCAGTTCTTC.

The chain recombines TRBV4-3 with TRBJ2-1, with 7 bases aligning to TRBD2. The CDR3 extends over 16 amino acids. J gave up 8 bases and V 4 bases, and 14 bases lay outside the gene matches. Germline-derived CDR1 and CDR2 are LGHNA and YSLEER. The CDR3 here is CASSRYEREVRDEQFF. The CDR3 DNA sequence: TGCGCCAGCAGCCGATACGAACGGGAGGTTCGGGATGAGCAGTTCTTC.

In this sample, this clonotype turned up a few times. The chain joins TRBV6-1 to TRBJ2-7; 11 bases match TRBD2. The V gene's germline CDR1 is MNHNS and CDR2 SASEGT. The V and J ends lost 5 bases and 3 bases, in that order; junction bases with no gene match: 6. This CDR3 region has 15 residues. CDR3 in amino acids: CASSSRLAGNYEQYF. For the CDR3, the DNA is TGTGCCAGCAGTTCGAGACTAGCGGGGAACTACGAGCAGTACTTC.

The J gene is TRBJ2-1, the V gene TRBV20-1; 7 bases align to TRBD1. Looked up from germline, CDR1 is DFQATT and CDR2 is SNEGSKA (reference sequence). The length of the CDR3 is 14 residues. The V and J ends lost 6 bases and 8 bases, in that order; junction bases with no gene match: 13. CDR3 DNA: TGCAGTGCCCCTCCTAAGGGGGCGACGTATGAGCAGTTCTTC. The encoded protein is CSAPPKGATYEQFF.

This clonotype was observed at least ten times. The chain combines TRBV30 with TRBJ1-1, with 9 bases fitting TRBD1. Germline CDR1 reads GTSNPN; CDR2 reads SVGIG (reference sequence). This CDR3 has 14 amino acids. J gave up 5 bases and V 3 bases, and 7 bases lay outside the gene matches. The CDR3 sequence is CAWRGDRVGTEAFF. The CDR3 DNA is TGTGCCTGGAGGGGGGACAGGGTAGGGACTGAAGCTTTCTTT.

For the CDR3, the DNA is TGTGCCAGCAGCCAAGAATGGTCGAATGAGCAGTTCTTC. Residues: CASSQEWSNEQFF. The rearrangement links TRBV14 to TRBJ2-1; no clear D gene. Germline loops: CDR1 SGHDN, CDR2 FVKESK. V was cut by 0 bases and J by 7 bases, with 7 bases left in between. This CDR3 spans 13 amino acids.

About this clonotype: A much larger clone lies a single base off, so this may be a read error. The chain carries TRBV5-6 and TRBJ2-7, with unresolved D. The V gene's germline CDR1 is SGHDT and CDR2 YYEEEE. The CDR3 has 15 residues. The DNA for the CDR3 is TGTGCCAGCAGCACCCGGGCCACACGCGCCTACGATCAGTACTTC. Its translation: CASSTRATRAYDQYF.

This chain links TRBV28 with TRBJ1-4, with D maybe TRBD1 (6 bases). Looked up from germline, CDR1 is MDHEN and CDR2 is SYDVKM. The CDR3 loop spans 14 amino acids. The ends were cut back, 5 bases at V and 4 bases at J, with 11 bases in the middle. The CDR3 here is CASSMDSLNEKLFF. CDR3 coding DNA: TGTGCCAGCAGTATGGACAGCCTTAATGAAAAACTGTTTTTT.